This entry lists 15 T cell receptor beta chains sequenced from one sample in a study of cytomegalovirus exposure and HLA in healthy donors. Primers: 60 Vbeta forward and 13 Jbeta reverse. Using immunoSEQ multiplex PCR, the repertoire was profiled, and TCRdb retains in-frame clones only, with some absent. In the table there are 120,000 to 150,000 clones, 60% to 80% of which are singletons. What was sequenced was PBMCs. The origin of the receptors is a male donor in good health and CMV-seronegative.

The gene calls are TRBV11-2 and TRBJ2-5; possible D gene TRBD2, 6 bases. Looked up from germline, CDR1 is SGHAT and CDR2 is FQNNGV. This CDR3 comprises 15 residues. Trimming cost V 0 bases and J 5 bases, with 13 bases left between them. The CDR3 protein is CASSLEVLGGETQYF. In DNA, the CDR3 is TGTGCCAGCAGCTTAGAGGTTCTCGGAGGGGAGACCCAGTACTTC.

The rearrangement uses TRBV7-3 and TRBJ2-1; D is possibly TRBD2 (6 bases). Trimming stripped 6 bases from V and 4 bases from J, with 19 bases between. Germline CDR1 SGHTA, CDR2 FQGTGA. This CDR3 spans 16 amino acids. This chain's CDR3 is CASSWDGAGSYNEQFF. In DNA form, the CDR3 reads TGTGCCAGCAGTTGGGACGGGGCGGGGTCTTACAATGAGCAGTTCTTC. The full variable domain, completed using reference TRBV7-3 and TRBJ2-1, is GAGVSQTPSNKVTEKGKYVELRCDPISGHTALYWYRQSLGQGPEFLIYFQGTGAADDSGLPNDRFFAVRPEGSVSTLKIQRTERGDSAVYLCASSWDGAGSYNEQFFGPGTRLTVL.

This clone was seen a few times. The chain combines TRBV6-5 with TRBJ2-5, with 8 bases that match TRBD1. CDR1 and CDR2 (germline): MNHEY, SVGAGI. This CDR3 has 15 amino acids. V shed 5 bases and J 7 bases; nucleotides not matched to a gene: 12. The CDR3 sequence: CASSQGTGRFSTQYF. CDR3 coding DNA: TGTGCCAGCAGTCAGGGGACAGGCAGGTTTTCGACCCAGTACTTC.

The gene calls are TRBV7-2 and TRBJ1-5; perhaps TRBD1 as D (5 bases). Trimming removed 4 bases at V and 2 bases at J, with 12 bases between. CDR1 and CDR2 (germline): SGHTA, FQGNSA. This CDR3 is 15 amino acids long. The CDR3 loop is CASSYGIRGNQPQHF. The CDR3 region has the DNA TGTGCCAGCAGCTATGGAATCAGGGGCAATCAGCCCCAGCATTTT.

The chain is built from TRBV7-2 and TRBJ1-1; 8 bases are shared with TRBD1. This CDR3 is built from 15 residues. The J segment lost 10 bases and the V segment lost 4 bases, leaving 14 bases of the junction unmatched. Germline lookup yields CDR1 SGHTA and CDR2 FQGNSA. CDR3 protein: CASSSGGARAVGAFF. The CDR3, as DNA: TGTGCCAGCAGCTCAGGGGGCGCAAGGGCAGTAGGAGCTTTCTTT.

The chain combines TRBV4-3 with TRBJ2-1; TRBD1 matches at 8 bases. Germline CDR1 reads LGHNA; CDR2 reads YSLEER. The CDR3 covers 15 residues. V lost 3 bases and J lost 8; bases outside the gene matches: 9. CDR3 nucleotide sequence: TGCGCCAGCAGCCACCGCAGGGGGCTAAGCTATGAGCAGTTCTTC. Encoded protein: CASSHRRGLSYEQFF.

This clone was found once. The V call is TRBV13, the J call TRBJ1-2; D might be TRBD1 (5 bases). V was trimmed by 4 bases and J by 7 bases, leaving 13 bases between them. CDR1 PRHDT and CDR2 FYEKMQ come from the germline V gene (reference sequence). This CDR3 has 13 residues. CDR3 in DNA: TGTGCCAGCAGCTCAAGGGGCGAAGGTGGCTACACCTTC. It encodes CASSSRGEGGYTF.

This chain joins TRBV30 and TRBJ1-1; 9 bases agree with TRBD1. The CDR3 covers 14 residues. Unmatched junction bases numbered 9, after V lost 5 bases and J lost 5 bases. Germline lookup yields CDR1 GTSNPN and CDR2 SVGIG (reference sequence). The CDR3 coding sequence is TGTGCCTGGTGGACAGGGGCGATGGGAACTGAAGCTTTCTTT. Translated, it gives CAWWTGAMGTEAFF.

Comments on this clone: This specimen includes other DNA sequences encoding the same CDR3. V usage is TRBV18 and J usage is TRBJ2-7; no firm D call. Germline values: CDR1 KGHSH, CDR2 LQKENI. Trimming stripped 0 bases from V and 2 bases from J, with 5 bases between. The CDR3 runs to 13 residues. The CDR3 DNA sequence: TGTGCCAGCTCACCACCGACAACCTACGAGCAGTACTTC. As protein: CASSPPTTYEQYF.

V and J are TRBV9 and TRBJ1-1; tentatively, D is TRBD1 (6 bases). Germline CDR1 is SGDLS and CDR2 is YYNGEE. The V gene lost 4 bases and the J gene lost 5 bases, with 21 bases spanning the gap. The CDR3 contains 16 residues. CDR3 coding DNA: TGTGCCAGCAGCCCCCAGGGGAAATCTTTTCGTACTGAAGCTTTCTTT. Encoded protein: CASSPQGKSFRTEAFF.

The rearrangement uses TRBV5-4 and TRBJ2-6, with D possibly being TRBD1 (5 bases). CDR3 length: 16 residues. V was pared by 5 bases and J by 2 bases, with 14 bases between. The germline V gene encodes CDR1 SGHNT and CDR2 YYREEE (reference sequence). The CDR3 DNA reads TGTGCCAGCAGACGAGACAGCCTGACTGGGGCCAACGTCCTGACTTTC. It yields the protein CASRRDSLTGANVLTF. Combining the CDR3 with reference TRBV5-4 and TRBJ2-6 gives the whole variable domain ETGVTQSPTHLIKTRGQQVTLRCSSQSGHNTVSWYQQALGQGPQFIFQYYREEENGRGNFPPRFSGLQFPNYSSELNVNALELDDSALYLCASRRDSLTGANVLTFGAGSRLTVL.

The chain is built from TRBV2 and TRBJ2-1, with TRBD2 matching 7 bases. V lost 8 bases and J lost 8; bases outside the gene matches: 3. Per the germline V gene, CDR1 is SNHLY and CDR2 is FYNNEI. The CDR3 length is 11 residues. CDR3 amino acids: CASHGRYEQFF. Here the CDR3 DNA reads TGTGCCAGCCACGGGAGGTATGAGCAGTTCTTC.

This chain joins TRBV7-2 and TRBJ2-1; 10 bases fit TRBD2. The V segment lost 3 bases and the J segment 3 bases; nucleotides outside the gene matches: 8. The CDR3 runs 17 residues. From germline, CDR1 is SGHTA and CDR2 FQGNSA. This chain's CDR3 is CASSFRGLAGDYNEQFF. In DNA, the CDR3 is TGTGCCAGCAGCTTTAGAGGGCTAGCGGGGGACTACAATGAGCAGTTCTTC.

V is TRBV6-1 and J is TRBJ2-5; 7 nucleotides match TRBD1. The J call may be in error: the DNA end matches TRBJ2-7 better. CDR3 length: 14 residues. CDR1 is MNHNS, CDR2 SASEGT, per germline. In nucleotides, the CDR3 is TGTGCCAGCAGTGCCCCGGGACAGAGCTACGAGCAGTACTTC. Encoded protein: CASSAPGQSYEQYF.

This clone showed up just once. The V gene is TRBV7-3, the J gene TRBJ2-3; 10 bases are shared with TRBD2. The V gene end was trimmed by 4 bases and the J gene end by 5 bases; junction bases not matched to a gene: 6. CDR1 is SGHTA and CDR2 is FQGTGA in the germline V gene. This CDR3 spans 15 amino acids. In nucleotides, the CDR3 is TGTGCCAGCAGCTCGAGCGGGGGGGCCTTAGATACGCAGTATTTT. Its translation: CASSSSGGALDTQYF.